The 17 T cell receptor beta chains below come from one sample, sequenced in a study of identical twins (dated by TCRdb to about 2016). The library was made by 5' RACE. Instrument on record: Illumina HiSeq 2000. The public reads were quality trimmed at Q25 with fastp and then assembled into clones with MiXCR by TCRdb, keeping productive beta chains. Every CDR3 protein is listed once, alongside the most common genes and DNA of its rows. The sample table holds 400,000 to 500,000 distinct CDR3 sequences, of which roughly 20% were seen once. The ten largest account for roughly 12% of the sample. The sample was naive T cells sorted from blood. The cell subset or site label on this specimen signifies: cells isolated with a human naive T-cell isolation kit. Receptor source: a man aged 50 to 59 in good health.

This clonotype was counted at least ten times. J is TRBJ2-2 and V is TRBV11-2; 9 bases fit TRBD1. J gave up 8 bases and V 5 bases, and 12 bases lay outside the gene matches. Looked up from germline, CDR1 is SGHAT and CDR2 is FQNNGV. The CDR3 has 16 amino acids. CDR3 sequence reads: CASSLLPGQGGGELFF. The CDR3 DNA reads TGTGCCAGCAGCCTCCTTCCGGGACAGGGTGGTGGGGAGCTGTTTTTT.

The CDR3 DNA reads as TGTGCCAGCAGCCAGTACGCCGGGACAGGGGCCACCGGGGAGCTGTTTTTT. Translated, it gives CASSQYAGTGATGELFF. This chain uses TRBV5-5 with TRBJ2-2; TRBD1 matches 10 bases. Trimming at V came to 4 bases and at J to 4 bases, leaving 10 bases not matched to a gene. Germline lookup yields CDR1 SGHKS and CDR2 YYEKEE (reference sequence). The CDR3 is 17 amino acids.

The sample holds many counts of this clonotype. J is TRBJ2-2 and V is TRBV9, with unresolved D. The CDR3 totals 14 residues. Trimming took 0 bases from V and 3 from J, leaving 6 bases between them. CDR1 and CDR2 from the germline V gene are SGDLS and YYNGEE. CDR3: CASSVGGDTGELFF. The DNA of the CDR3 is TGTGCCAGCAGCGTAGGAGGCGACACCGGGGAGCTGTTTTTT.

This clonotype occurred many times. The CDR3 DNA follows: TGCGCCAGCAGCCCACAGACTAGCCTCCAAGAGACCCAGTACTTC. Protein product: CASSPQTSLQETQYF. The chain combines TRBV5-1 with TRBJ2-5; 7 bases map to TRBD2. This CDR3 contains 15 residues. Unmatched junction bases numbered 7, after V lost 4 bases and J lost 1 base. Germline V gene data show CDR1 as SGHRS and CDR2 as YFSETQ.

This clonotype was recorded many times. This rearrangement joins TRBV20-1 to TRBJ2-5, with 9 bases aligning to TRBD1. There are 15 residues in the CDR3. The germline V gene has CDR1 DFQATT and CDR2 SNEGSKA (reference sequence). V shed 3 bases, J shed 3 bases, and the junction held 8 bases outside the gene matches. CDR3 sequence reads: CSASVRTGVEETQYF. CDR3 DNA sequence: TGCAGTGCTAGTGTGAGGACAGGGGTTGAAGAGACCCAGTACTTC.

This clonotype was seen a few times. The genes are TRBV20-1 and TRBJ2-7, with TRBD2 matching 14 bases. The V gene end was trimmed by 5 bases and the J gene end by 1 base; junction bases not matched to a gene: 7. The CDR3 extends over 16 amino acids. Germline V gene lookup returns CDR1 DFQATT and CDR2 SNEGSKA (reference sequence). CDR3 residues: CSARGTSGSGSYEQYF. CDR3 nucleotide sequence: TGCAGTGCTCGTGGGACTAGCGGGAGCGGTTCCTACGAGCAGTACTTC.

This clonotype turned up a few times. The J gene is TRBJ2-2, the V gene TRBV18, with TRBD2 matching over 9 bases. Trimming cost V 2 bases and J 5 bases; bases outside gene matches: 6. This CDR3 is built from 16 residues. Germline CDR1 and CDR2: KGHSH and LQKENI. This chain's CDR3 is CASSPASGTSTGELFF. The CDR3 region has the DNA TGTGCCAGCTCACCAGCTAGCGGGACGAGTACCGGGGAGCTGTTTTTT.

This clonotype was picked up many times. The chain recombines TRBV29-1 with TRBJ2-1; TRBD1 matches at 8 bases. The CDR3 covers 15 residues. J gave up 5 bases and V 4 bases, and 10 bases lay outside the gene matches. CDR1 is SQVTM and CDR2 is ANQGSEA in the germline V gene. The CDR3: CSVGAQGVRNNEQFF. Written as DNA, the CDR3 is TGCAGCGTTGGAGCACAGGGGGTCCGTAACAATGAGCAGTTCTTC.

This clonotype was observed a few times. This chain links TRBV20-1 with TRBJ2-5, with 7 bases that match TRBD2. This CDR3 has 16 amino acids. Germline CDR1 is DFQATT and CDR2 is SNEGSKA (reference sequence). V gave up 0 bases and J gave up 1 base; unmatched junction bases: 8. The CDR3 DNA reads TGCAGTGCTAGAGATCTGACGGGAGGATTCCAAGAGACCCAGTACTTC. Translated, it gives CSARDLTGGFQETQYF.

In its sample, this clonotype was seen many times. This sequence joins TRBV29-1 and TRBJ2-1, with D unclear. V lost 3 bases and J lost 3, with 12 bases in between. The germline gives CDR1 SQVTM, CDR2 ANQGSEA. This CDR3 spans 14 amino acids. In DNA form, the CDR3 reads TGCAGCGTTGATGCTGGGCAGGTCTACAATGAGCAGTTCTTC. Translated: CSVDAGQVYNEQFF.

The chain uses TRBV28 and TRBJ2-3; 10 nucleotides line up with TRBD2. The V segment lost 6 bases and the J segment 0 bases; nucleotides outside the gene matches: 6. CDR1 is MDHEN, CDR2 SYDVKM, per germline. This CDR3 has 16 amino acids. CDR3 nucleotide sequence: TGTGCCAGCAGACCTAGGACTAGCGGTAGCACAGATACGCAGTATTTT. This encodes CASRPRTSGSTDTQYF. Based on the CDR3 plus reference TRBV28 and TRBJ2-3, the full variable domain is DVKVTQSSRYLVKRTGEKVFLECVQDMDHENMFWYRQDPGLGLRLIYFSYDVKMKEKGDIPEGYSVSREKKERFSLILESASTNQTSMYLCASRPRTSGSTDTQYFGPGTRLTVL.

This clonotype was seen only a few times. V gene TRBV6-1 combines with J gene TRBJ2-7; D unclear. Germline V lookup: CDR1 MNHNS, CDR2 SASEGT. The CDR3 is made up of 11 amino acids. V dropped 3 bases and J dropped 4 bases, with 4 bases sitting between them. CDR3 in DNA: TGTGCCAGCAGTGACCGTTACGAGCAGTACTTC. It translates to CASSDRYEQYF.

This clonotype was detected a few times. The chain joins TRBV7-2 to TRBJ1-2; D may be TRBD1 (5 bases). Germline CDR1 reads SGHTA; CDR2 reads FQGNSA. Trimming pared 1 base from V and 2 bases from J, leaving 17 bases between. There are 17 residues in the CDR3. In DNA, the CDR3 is TGTGCCAGCAGCTTAGTCGGGGGGGAGGGAGCCAACTATGGCTACACCTTC. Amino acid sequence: CASSLVGGEGANYGYTF.

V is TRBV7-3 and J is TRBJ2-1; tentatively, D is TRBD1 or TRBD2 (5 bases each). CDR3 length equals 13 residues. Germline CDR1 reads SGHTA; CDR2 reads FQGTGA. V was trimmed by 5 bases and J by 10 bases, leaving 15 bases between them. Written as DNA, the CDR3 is TGTGCCAGCAGCCCTCGGGACGGAGGAGAGCAGTTCTTC. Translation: CASSPRDGGEQFF. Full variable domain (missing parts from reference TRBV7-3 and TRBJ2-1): GAGVSQTPSNKVTEKGKYVELRCDPISGHTALYWYRQSLGQGPEFLIYFQGTGAADDSGLPNDRFFAVRPEGSVSTLKIQRTERGDSAVYLCASSPRDGGEQFFGPGTRLTVL.

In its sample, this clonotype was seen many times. The CDR3 DNA is TGTGCCAGCAGCTCCCGGCTACAAGAGACCCAGTACTTC. The encoded protein is CASSSRLQETQYF. The J gene is TRBJ2-5, the V gene TRBV11-3; D is ambiguous. The germline V and J ends were trimmed by 4 bases and 2 bases, with 8 bases remaining between them. Germline CDR1 and CDR2: SGHNT and YENEEA. This CDR3 is 13 amino acids long.

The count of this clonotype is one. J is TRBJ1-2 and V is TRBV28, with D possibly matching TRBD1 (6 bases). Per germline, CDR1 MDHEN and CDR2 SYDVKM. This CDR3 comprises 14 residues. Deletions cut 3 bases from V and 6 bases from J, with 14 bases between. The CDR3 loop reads CASSFSLRGHGYTF. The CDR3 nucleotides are TGTGCCAGCAGTTTCTCCCTCAGGGGACATGGCTACACCTTC.

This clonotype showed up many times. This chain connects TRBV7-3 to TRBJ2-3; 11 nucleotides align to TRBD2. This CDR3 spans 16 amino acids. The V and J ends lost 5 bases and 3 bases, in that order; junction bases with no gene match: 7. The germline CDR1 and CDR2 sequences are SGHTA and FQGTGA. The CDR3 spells CASSTRLAGNTDTQYF. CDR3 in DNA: TGTGCCAGCAGCACCCGACTAGCGGGAAATACAGATACGCAGTATTTT.